These 27 T cell receptor beta chains were all obtained from the same sample, sequenced in a study of blood T cell repertoires in COVID-19. The data were produced by immunoSEQ multiplex PCR, yet TCRdb's version contains in-frame clones alone and is incomplete. The top ten clones hold around 7.9% of a sample with around 500,000 clones, approximately 86% of them seen once. Sequenced input: PBMCs or T cells enriched from blood (not recorded which). The source of these receptors is a woman aged 60-75 years who had recovered from COVID-19.

The chain links TRBV19 to TRBJ1-3; weak D call: TRBD1 (5 bases). Trimming cost V 6 bases and J 6 bases, with 9 bases left between them. This CDR3 has 12 amino acids. Germline loops: CDR1 LNHDA, CDR2 SQIVND (reference sequence). CDR3 coding DNA: TGTGCCAGTAGCCAGGACAAAAACACCATATATTTT. It specifies CASSQDKNTIYF.

The chain has TRBV19 and TRBJ2-2; 9 nucleotides match TRBD1. The CDR3 has 16 residues. Trimming took 3 bases from V and 3 from J; bases not matched to a gene: 5. Germline V CDR1 and CDR2: LNHDA, SQIVND (reference sequence). The CDR3 DNA sequence: TGTGCCAGTAGTATGAGAGGGACAGGGCACACCGGGGAGCTGTTTTTT. Translating it yields CASSMRGTGHTGELFF.

The gene calls are TRBV18 and TRBJ2-2; 7 positions agree with TRBD2. This CDR3 spans 13 amino acids. Germline values: CDR1 KGHSH, CDR2 LQKENI. The junction had 3 bases not matched to a gene; V was cut back by 6 bases and J by 5 bases. CDR3 sequence reads: CASSSGGTGELFF. CDR3 nucleotide sequence: TGTGCCAGCTCGTCGGGGGGAACCGGGGAGCTGTTTTTT.

CDR3 nucleotides: TGCACCAGCAGCCAAAGGGACAGGAACCCAACTAATGAAAAACTGTTTTTT. Protein: CTSSQRDRNPTNEKLFF. V is TRBV1 and J is TRBJ1-4; TRBD1 is the table's D call, not checked against the DNA. TRBV1 is assigned pseudogene status. This CDR3 is built from 17 residues.

The CDR3 loop is CASRLPNYEQYV. CDR3 bases: TGTGCAAGTCGACTCCCTAACTACGAGCAGTACGTC. The J gene is TRBJ2-7, the V gene TRBV12-2; no check of the table's D call, TRBD2, against the DNA was made. TRBV12-2 is designated a pseudogene. The CDR3 has 12 amino acids.

The chain uses TRBV18 and TRBJ1-6, with a weak D call TRBD1 (5 bases). Trimming pared 6 bases from V and 7 bases from J, leaving 10 bases between. CDR1 is KGHSH and CDR2 is LQKENI in the germline V gene. This CDR3 has 13 amino acids. As DNA, the CDR3 is TGTGCCAGCTCGCTAAAGGGGAATTCACCCCTCCACTTT. As protein: CASSLKGNSPLHF.

This clone was counted between two and nine times. V usage is TRBV7-9 and J usage is TRBJ1-6, with 12 nucleotides matching TRBD1. Germline trimming cut 5 bases from V and 4 bases from J; bases unmatched to any gene: 6. Germline V CDR1 and CDR2: SEHNR, FQNEAQ (reference sequence). The CDR3 sequence is 17 residues long. The CDR3 sequence is CASSPGTGGFYNSPLHF. Here the CDR3 DNA reads TGTGCCAGCAGCCCCGGGACAGGGGGCTTTTATAATTCACCCCTCCACTTT.

The V and J genes are TRBV2 and TRBJ1-5; 7 positions match TRBD1. From germline, CDR1 is SNHLY and CDR2 FYNNEI. Germline trimming cut 6 bases from V and 15 bases from J; bases unmatched to any gene: 8. This CDR3 has 11 residues. The CDR3, as DNA: TGTGCCAGCAGGACGACAGGGTGGCCGCATTTT. It encodes CASRTTGWPHF.

V and J are TRBV3-1 (or the pseudogene TRBV3-2) and TRBJ2-5; the match to TRBD1 covers 7 bases. The J segment lost 5 bases and the V segment lost 4 bases, leaving 19 bases of the junction unmatched. This CDR3 is built from 18 residues. Germline V CDR1 and CDR2: LGHDT, YNNKEL (reference sequence). Here the CDR3 reads CASSRGPIRRGQIETQYF. CDR3 DNA sequence: TGTGCCAGCAGCCGGGGCCCGATCCGAAGGGGGCAGATCGAGACCCAGTACTTC.

The chain recombines TRBV20-1 with TRBJ2-3; 7 bases line up with TRBD2. The CDR3 consists of 14 residues. Trimming took 3 bases from V and 2 from J; bases not matched to a gene: 5. Germline CDR1 reads DFQATT; CDR2 reads SNEGSKA (reference sequence). The DNA for the CDR3 is TGCAGTGCTAGTAGAGCGGGGACCACAGATACGCAGTATTTT. Amino acids: CSASRAGTTDTQYF.

The rearrangement joins TRBV6-2 or TRBV6-3 to TRBJ1-5; D perhaps matches TRBD1 (5 bases). The V end was cut by 2 bases, the J end by 9 bases, with 11 bases between. This CDR3 has 13 amino acids. Per the germline V gene, CDR1 is MNHEY and CDR2 is SVGEGT. CDR3 region: CASSYTGGRPQHF. The CDR3 bases are TGTGCCAGCAGTTACACGGGGGGAAGGCCCCAGCATTTT.

The J gene is TRBJ1-4, the V gene TRBV5-8; unclear D gene. Germline V lookup: CDR1 SGHTS, CDR2 YDEGEE. Trimming removed 4 bases from V and 5 bases from J, with 9 bases in between. This CDR3 region has 13 residues. CDR3 DNA: TGTGCCAGCAGCCTGGTTCGGAATGAAAAACTGTTTTTT. Protein product: CASSLVRNEKLFF.

The gene calls are TRBV20-1 and TRBJ1-5; 8 nucleotides align to TRBD1. The ends lost 3 bases at V and 3 bases at J; junction bases unmatched: 4. Germline lookup yields CDR1 DFQATT and CDR2 SNEGSKA (reference sequence). CDR3 length: 14 amino acids. The CDR3 sequence is CSASGDRFNQPQHF. The CDR3 DNA reads as TGCAGTGCTAGTGGGGACAGGTTCAATCAGCCCCAGCATTTT.

This clone was seen a single time. V usage is TRBV5-1 and J usage is TRBJ2-3, with 7 bases identical to TRBD2. Germline V gene data show CDR1 as SGHRS and CDR2 as YFSETQ. This CDR3 contains 15 residues. V lost 2 bases, J lost 0 bases, and 3 bases stayed unmatched. The CDR3 loop reads CASSLPSGSTDTQYF. The CDR3 DNA sequence: TGCGCCAGCAGCTTACCTAGCGGAAGCACAGATACGCAGTATTTT.

The rearrangement uses TRBV10-2 and TRBJ2-5; 10 bases map to TRBD2. The CDR3 length is 14 residues. Trimming removed 3 bases from V and 5 bases from J; junction bases left unmatched: 3. CDR1 is WSHSY and CDR2 is SAAADI in the germline V gene. CDR3 residues: CASSDLAGVETQYF. As DNA, the CDR3 is TGCGCCAGCAGTGATCTAGCGGGGGTTGAGACCCAGTACTTC.

The chain combines TRBV11-3 with TRBJ2-2; 7 bases line up with TRBD1. In germline, CDR1 is SGHNT, CDR2 YENEEA. This CDR3 has 15 residues. V lost 3 bases and J lost 1; bases outside the gene matches: 2. In nucleotides, the CDR3 is TGTGCCAGCAGCTTTAGACAGGGGAACACCGGGGAGCTGTTTTTT. Protein sequence: CASSFRQGNTGELFF.

The sample holds a few counts of this clone. The chain is built from TRBV3-1 (or the pseudogene TRBV3-2) and TRBJ1-1; 7 bases fit TRBD1. The CDR3 loop spans 14 amino acids. V shed 1 base and J 4 bases; nucleotides not matched to a gene: 3. Germline V gives CDR1 LGHDT, CDR2 YNNKEL (reference sequence). The chain's CDR3 is CASSQGAGGTEAFF. In nucleotides, the CDR3 is TGTGCCAGCAGCCAAGGGGCAGGGGGCACTGAAGCTTTCTTT.

This clone was counted once. The V and J genes are TRBV5-1 and TRBJ2-3; D not resolved. CDR1 is SGHRS and CDR2 is YFSETQ in the germline V gene. V was pared by 5 bases and J by 2 bases, with 9 bases between. The CDR3 covers 13 residues. The DNA of the CDR3 is TGCGCCAGCAGATATGGCCTCACAGATACGCAGTATTTT. This codes for CASRYGLTDTQYF.

This chain uses TRBV13 with TRBJ1-1, with 11 nucleotides matching TRBD1. Per germline, CDR1 PRHDT and CDR2 FYEKMQ (reference sequence). This CDR3 contains 14 residues. After removal of 4 bases from V and 7 bases from J, the junction contained 5 bases not matched to a gene. This chain's CDR3 is CASSSSGQGDEAFF. The CDR3 DNA reads TGTGCCAGCAGCTCCTCGGGACAGGGGGATGAAGCTTTCTTT.

The chain has TRBV28 and TRBJ2-2, with D maybe TRBD1 (5 bases). The germline V gene has CDR1 MDHEN and CDR2 SYDVKM. The length of the CDR3 is 16 residues. Trimming left V 10 bases short and J 5 bases short, with 23 bases between. DNA for the CDR3: TGTGCCACCAGAGATAGGGGTTTCGGATATACCGGGGAGCTGTTTTTT. This translates into CATRDRGFGYTGELFF.

CDR3 amino acids: CASSLAGQGASEQFF. Written as DNA, the CDR3 is TGTGCCAGCAGCTTAGCTGGACAGGGGGCGAGTGAGCAGTTCTTC. The rearrangement uses TRBV7-6 and TRBJ2-1, with TRBD1 matching over 11 bases. This CDR3 spans 15 amino acids. V lost 0 bases to trimming and J lost 9 bases; unmatched junction nucleotides: 4. Germline assignment: CDR1 SGHVS and CDR2 FNYEAQ.

CDR3 DNA sequence: TGCGCCAGCAGCCAAGGGGCGGGCTCCAACTATGGCTACACCTTC. Encoded protein: CASSQGAGSNYGYTF. The chain uses TRBV4-1 and TRBJ1-2; D is undetermined. CDR3 size: 15 residues. The germline CDR1 and CDR2 sequences are MGHRA and YSYEKL. The ends were cut back, 1 base at V and 2 bases at J, with 11 bases in the middle.

A single count supports this clone. J is TRBJ2-2 and V is TRBV11-2; possibly TRBD2 for D (6 bases). From germline, CDR1 is SGHAT and CDR2 FQNNGV. V lost 1 base and J lost 0, with 6 bases in between. This CDR3 has 15 amino acids. The CDR3 here is CASSLAGANTGELFF. CDR3 nucleotides: TGTGCCAGCAGCTTAGCGGGGGCGAACACCGGGGAGCTGTTTTTT. Drawing the rest from reference TRBV11-2 and TRBJ2-2, the complete variable domain is EAGVAQSPRYKIIEKRQSVAFWCNPISGHATLYWYQQILGQGPKLLIQFQNNGVVDDSQLPKDRFSAERLKGVDSTLKIQPAKLEDSAVYLCASSLAGANTGELFFGEGSRLTVL.

The rearrangement uses TRBV11-2 and TRBJ1-2, with D perhaps TRBD1 (6 bases). This CDR3 is 14 amino acids long. Looked up from germline, CDR1 is SGHAT and CDR2 is FQNNGV. V dropped 7 bases and J dropped 3 bases, with 15 bases sitting between them. CDR3 protein: CASTPSGQHYGYTF. CDR3 in DNA: TGTGCCAGCACCCCCTCCGGACAGCACTATGGCTACACCTTC.

The V call is TRBV9, the J call TRBJ2-5, with a weak D call TRBD1 (6 bases). This CDR3 has 15 residues. V was pared by 0 bases and J by 5 bases, with 14 bases between. The germline V gene encodes CDR1 SGDLS and CDR2 YYNGEE. The CDR3 DNA is TGTGCCAGCAGCGTAGGGGGGCCCCCAGAGGAGACCCAGTACTTC. It translates to CASSVGGPPEETQYF.

The chain couples TRBV10-1 to TRBJ2-3, with D possibly matching TRBD2 (6 bases). The CDR3 contains 15 residues. In germline, CDR1 is WNHNN, CDR2 SYGVQD (reference sequence). V lost 5 bases and J lost 5, with 17 bases in between. The CDR3 sequence is CASSSIWDSRDTQYF. CDR3 nucleotides: TGCGCCAGCAGTTCCATTTGGGACTCCAGAGATACGCAGTATTTT.

This chain uses TRBV6-5 with TRBJ1-3, with TRBD1 identical over 7 bases. The V segment lost 6 bases and the J segment 8 bases; nucleotides outside the gene matches: 4. The CDR3 is 12 amino acids. Per germline, CDR1 MNHEY and CDR2 SVGAGI. In nucleotides, the CDR3 is TGTGCCAGCAGGACAGGGACCGACACCATATATTTT. Its protein product is CASRTGTDTIYF.